These T cell receptor beta chains were read from a single sample in a study of blood T cell repertoires in COVID-19. The repertoire was sequenced with immunoSEQ multiplex PCR; TCRdb's copy has only in-frame clones and lacks some. The repertoire holds some 100,000 clones, 75% to 90% seen once, with less than 9.5% in the top ten. Sequencing input: peripheral blood. Receptors originate from a human donor in a cohort sampled during active COVID-19. Each CDR3 is given without its conserved first and last residue. A D gene is named only where the DNA matches it firmly.

j_call d_call v_call cdr3_aa
TRBJ1-1 TRBD1 TRBV3-1/TRBV3-2 ASQTGTGRMGTEAF
TRBJ2-2 TRBD2 TRBV7-2 ASSFSGRADTGELF
TRBJ1-3 . TRBV19 ASSIDALSSGNTIY
TRBJ2-3 TRBD2 TRBV11-2 ASSLGGLAGGLTDTQY
TRBJ1-3 TRBD1 TRBV7-8 ASSLRDRSLSGNTIY
TRBJ2-2 . TRBV7-2 ASSPQGRTGELF
TRBJ2-7 . TRBV7-9 ASSLEGRQAAEQY
TRBJ2-3 . TRBV24-1 ATSDFVGGTNSPTLSTDTQY
TRBJ2-3 TRBD2 TRBV5-1 ASSLAGGRNTDTQY
TRBJ1-6 . TRBV30 AWTDNSPLH
TRBJ1-5 . TRBV6-6 ASSYSGGGNQPQH
TRBJ2-5 TRBD2 TRBV7-3 ASSFTSGGVETQY
TRBJ2-1 . TRBV7-8 ASSLVLEGGNEQF
TRBJ2-1 TRBD2 TRBV6-5 ASTPPGLAGGEQF
TRBJ2-7 . TRBV3-1/TRBV3-2 ASSQAGAFHEQY
TRBJ1-4 . TRBV7-6 ASSRRTGNEKLF
TRBJ2-1 TRBD1 TRBV7-3 ASSPRQGSSYNEQF
TRBJ2-7 TRBD1 TRBV5-1 ASSWPGTVSYEQY
TRBJ2-3 TRBD2 TRBV5-1 ASSLEGRVDTDTQY
TRBJ1-5 TRBD1 TRBV18 ASSPPPETGVNQPQH
TRBJ1-1 TRBD1 TRBV24-1 AAGQGALTEAF
TRBJ2-1 TRBD1 TRBV11-2 ASSLDRGLYNEQF
TRBJ1-4 . TRBV5-1 ASSLVQGRHEKLF
TRBJ1-1 . TRBV4-2 ASSHTGTNTEAF
TRBJ1-2 . TRBV7-9 ASSNAGRYGYT
TRBJ2-5 . TRBV6-5 ASSYSYPGEAQY
TRBJ2-5 TRBD2 TRBV7-3 ASSLMALASGEETQY
TRBJ1-1 . TRBV5-5 ASSLMGGVINTEAF
TRBJ1-2 TRBD1 TRBV25-1 ASSGGQYYGYT
TRBJ1-1 . TRBV28 ASNSWPGGGLITEAF
TRBJ1-1 . TRBV5-1 ASTVSGQNTEAF
TRBJ2-5 TRBD2 TRBV5-1 ASSRLGGRAPEETQY
TRBJ2-7 TRBD1 TRBV10-3 AISDGTDDYEQY
TRBJ2-3 TRBD1 TRBV6-5 ASFRTGDTDTQY
TRBJ1-3 TRBD1 TRBV5-1 ASSTDTGGAYGNTIY
TRBJ1-2 . TRBV5-8 ASSLVSNYGYT
TRBJ2-5 . TRBV19 ASSISNTWDQETQY
TRBJ2-7 TRBD2 TRBV24-1 ATGGGDYEQY
TRBJ1-3 . TRBV25-1 ASSEWGRVAGNTIY
TRBJ2-3 TRBD2 TRBV6-6 ASSSGGNGRDTQY
TRBJ1-5 . TRBV5-8 ASSFPGARQPQH
TRBJ2-5 . TRBV2 ASRAQETQY
TRBJ2-2 . TRBV11-2 ASSLDVSTGELF
TRBJ2-7 TRBD1 TRBV2 ASRAGTGRSYEQY
TRBJ2-7 . TRBV3-1/TRBV3-2 ASSRDEGAYEQY
TRBJ2-7 . TRBV6-5 ASSQDTSEQY
TRBJ1-1 TRBD1 TRBV2 ASNPGDRVVLAF
TRBJ2-3 . TRBV9 ASSRAGRTDTQY
TRBJ2-3 . TRBV5-4 ASSFNPRQHRDTQY
TRBJ1-2 . TRBV7-9 ASSLMQLTYGYT
TRBJ1-1 . TRBV5-1 ASSSGYIAEAF
TRBJ1-6 TRBD1 TRBV27 ASSLTSDRSPLH
TRBJ1-1 . TRBV6-5 ASSWATTGNTEAF
TRBJ1-6 . TRBV28 ASSSSGLYNSPLH